These T cell receptor beta chains were read from a single sample in a study of Ad26.COV2.S vaccination and SARS-CoV-2 variants. Measured with immunoSEQ multiplex PCR; TCRdb has only the in-frame clones, and not every one. The table has a few hundred thousand clones, 89% seen once. The specimen comprised peripheral blood, sampled in a trial of Ad26.COV2.S vaccine versus placebo. Receptor source: a person between 18 and 65 years old who received the Ad26.COV2.S COVID-19 vaccine or a placebo. The CDR3 runs from the conserved cysteine through the conserved F or W. The D gene is left open where the match is weak. Clone sizes are given selectively: once, few, many, or a class where the clone is expanded.

D gene	clone size	V gene	J gene	CDR3 DNA	CDR3 protein
TRBD2	once	TRBV3-1/TRBV3-2	TRBJ2-3	TGTGCCAGCAGCCCCTTCCTATTAGCGGGAGCGGATACGCAGTATTTT	CASSPFLLAGADTQYF
TRBD2	.	TRBV18	TRBJ2-7	TGTGCCAGCTCACGGACTAGCGGGGCGACCTACGAGCAGTACTTC	CASSRTSGATYEQYF
.	.	TRBV10-2	TRBJ2-7	TGCGCCAGCAGCCCAAGGCAGCACGAGCAGTACTTC	CASSPRQHEQYF
.	.	TRBV9	TRBJ2-2	TGTGCCAGCAGCGTAGTCGGGGAGACCGGGGAGCTGTTTTTT	CASSVVGETGELFF
.	.	TRBV30	TRBJ1-2	TGTGCCTGGAGTTTGGGACGGCAGGCGAACTATGGCTACACCTTC	CAWSLGRQANYGYTF
.	.	TRBV7-2	TRBJ2-1	TGTGCCAGCAGCTCCTCAGGACCGCTCAGCAATGAGCAGTTCTTC	CASSSSGPLSNEQFF
.	.	TRBV3-1/TRBV3-2	TRBJ1-5	TGTGCCAGCAGCCAAGACGGAACAGGGTATCAGCCCCAGCATTTT	CASSQDGTGYQPQHF
.	.	TRBV2	TRBJ2-3	TGTGCCAGCAGTGAAACGCGGACGGATACGCAGTATTTT	CASSETRTDTQYF
.	.	TRBV2	TRBJ2-5	TGTGCCAGCAGTGAAGCAGGAGGGGGGGAGACCCAGTACTTC	CASSEAGGGETQYF
.	.	TRBV3-1/TRBV3-2	TRBJ1-6	TGTGCCAGCAGCCAAAGAGGAGATAATTCACCCCTCCACTTT	CASSQRGDNSPLHF
TRBD2	few	TRBV10-3	TRBJ2-1	TGTGCCGCCCGCGGGACGGGAGGGCGCAATGAGCAGTTCTTC	CAARGTGGRNEQFF
TRBD1	.	TRBV10-3	TRBJ1-2	TGTGCCATCAGACCGGACAGGGAAGATGGCTACACCTTC	CAIRPDREDGYTF
TRBD2	.	TRBV12-5	TRBJ2-7	TGTGCTAGTGGTTTGGTACGGGGGGGGCCCGGGGACTACGAGCAGTACTTC	CASGLVRGGPGDYEQYF
.	.	TRBV4-1	TRBJ1-2	TGCGCCAGCAGCCAAGAGCCCGGGGGGGGCTATGGCTACACCTTC	CASSQEPGGGYGYTF
TRBD1	.	TRBV7-3	TRBJ2-7	TGTGCCAGCAGCCGGGACAGCTCCTACGAGCAGTACTTC	CASSRDSSYEQYF
TRBD2	.	TRBV5-1	TRBJ2-1	TGCGCCAGCAGCTCCTCGACTAGCGGGTATTACAATGAGCAGTTCTTC	CASSSSTSGYYNEQFF
TRBD2	.	TRBV14	TRBJ2-7	TGTGCCAGCAGCCAAGTTCTAGCGGGGGTCTACGAGCAGTACTTC	CASSQVLAGVYEQYF
.	.	TRBV5-5	TRBJ2-5	TGTGCCAGCAGCTTGACTTCCGGGACCCAGTACTTC	CASSLTSGTQYF
TRBD1	.	TRBV2	TRBJ2-7	TGTGCCAGCAGGGGACAGCCCTACGAGCAGTACTTC	CASRGQPYEQYF
TRBD2	.	TRBV7-2	TRBJ2-7	TGTGCCAGCAGCCGGACTAGCGGGAGAGGAGAGCAGTACTTC	CASSRTSGRGEQYF
.	.	TRBV6-6	TRBJ1-1	TGTGCCAGCAGTTACTCGACTAGAAACACTGAAGCTTTCTTT	CASSYSTRNTEAFF
TRBD1	.	TRBV24-1	TRBJ1-2	TGTGCCACCAGTGGCCGGGACAGGACCTATGGCTACACCTTC	CATSGRDRTYGYTF